The present TCR beta chain was sequenced within a study of blood T cell repertoires in COVID-19. Study-wide background: Sites in the United States, Italy and Spain provided acute and convalescent COVID-19 samples.

This table comes from immunoSEQ multiplex PCR, and its TCRdb copy is limited to in-frame clones, with some not included. The repertoire has about 43,000 clones, 87% of them found once; the top ten carry less than 20%. This CDR3 comprises 15 residues. The V gene's germline CDR1 is SGHTA and CDR2 FQGNSA. Germline trimming cut 5 bases from V and 0 bases from J; bases unmatched to any gene: 3. The clonotype comes from a man aged 60 to 69 with active COVID-19. V gene TRBV7-2 combines with J gene TRBJ2-7; 11 positions match TRBD2. The sequencing input was peripheral blood. CDR3 residues: CASSVLAGASYEQYF. The CDR3, as DNA: TGTGCCAGCAGCGTACTAGCGGGGGCCTCCTACGAGCAGTACTTC.